Listed below are T cell receptor beta chains from one sample, sequenced in a study of blood T cell repertoires in COVID-19. Generated by immunoSEQ multiplex PCR, the TCRdb table keeps only in-frame clones and is missing some. The repertoire includes approximately 270,000 clones, 84% of them detected once, and roughly 14% sits in the top ten. Sequenced sample: peripheral blood. The receptor set was obtained from a person aged 65 to 85 with COVID-19, enrolled during active disease. Each CDR3 is given with its conserved first and last residue. The D gene is left open where the match is weak. Clone size is shown for a subset of rows, as once, few, many or a class of expanded clone.

d_gene	v_gene	abundance	j_gene	CDR3nt	CDR3aa
.	TRBV5-1	once	TRBJ2-5	TGCGCCAGCTTAGGGACACCACAACAAGAGACCCAGTACTTC	CASLGTPQQETQYF
TRBD1	TRBV11-2	.	TRBJ2-2	TGTGCCAGCAGTAGACAGGGGCCCGGGGAGCTGTTTTTT	CASSRQGPGELFF
.	TRBV5-1	few	TRBJ2-3	TGCGCCAGCAGCTCTGGGGGGTCAGCTGGTTTGTTAGATACGCAGTATTTT	CASSSGGSAGLLDTQYF
TRBD2	TRBV6-5	.	TRBJ2-2	TGTGCCAGCAGTTACAATAGCGGGAGGCACGGGGAGCTGTTTTTT	CASSYNSGRHGELFF
.	TRBV2	.	TRBJ2-5	TGTGCCAGCAGGGACCCCTTTCGAGCGGCTCAAGAGACCCAGTACTTC	CASRDPFRAAQETQYF
TRBD1	TRBV10-3	.	TRBJ2-5	TGTGCCATCAGCGACCGGGACAGGCAGGGGGCCCAGTACTTC	CAISDRDRQGAQYF
.	TRBV21-1	.	TRBJ2-5	TGTGCCAGCAGCCTTAAACAGGGGGATCAAGAGACCCAGTACTTC	CASSLKQGDQETQYF
.	TRBV6-5	.	TRBJ1-2	TGTGCCAGCAGTTATGGGGGGGCAATTGGCTACACCTTC	CASSYGGAIGYTF
.	TRBV7-9	.	TRBJ2-7	TGTGCCAGCAGCACCGACACAACCTACGAGCAGTACTTC	CASSTDTTYEQYF
TRBD1	TRBV4-1	.	TRBJ1-3	TGCGCCAGCAGCCAAAGGACAGGGGGCTCTGGAAACACCATATATTTT	CASSQRTGGSGNTIYF
.	TRBV6-2/TRBV6-3	few	TRBJ1-5	TGTGCCAGCAGTTACGGAGGGGTGGGAGGCAATCAGCCCCAGCATTTT	CASSYGGVGGNQPQHF
TRBD1	TRBV6-4	once	TRBJ2-2	TGTGCCAGCAAAAGACAGGGAGAGAACACCGGGGAGCTGTTTTTT	CASKRQGENTGELFF
.	TRBV5-1	.	TRBJ2-3	TGCGCCAGCAGCTCAGGGGATCGTGGCACAGATACGCAGTATTTT	CASSSGDRGTDTQYF
.	TRBV12-3/TRBV12-4	.	TRBJ1-2	TGTGCCAGCAGTTTATACAGATATGGCTACACCTTC	CASSLYRYGYTF
.	TRBV7-8	.	TRBJ2-3	TGTGCCAGCAGCGTAGGCGGAATAGCCACAGATACGCAGTATTTT	CASSVGGIATDTQYF
.	TRBV3-1/TRBV3-2	.	TRBJ1-4	TGTGCCAGCAGCCAAGTCTCAGGGGTAAATGAAAAACTGTTTTTT	CASSQVSGVNEKLFF
TRBD2	TRBV4-2	.	TRBJ2-7	TGTGCCAGCAGCCAAACTATTAGCGGGAGATTCGAGCAGTACTTC	CASSQTISGRFEQYF
.	TRBV28	.	TRBJ1-1	TGTGCCAGCAGTTCAGCCAGGGCTGGGAACACTGAAGCTTTCTTT	CASSSARAGNTEAFF
TRBD1	TRBV28	few	TRBJ2-5	TGTGCCAGCATCCCAACGGGACAGGGAGGAAGAGGGACCCAGTACTTC	CASIPTGQGGRGTQYF
TRBD2	TRBV6-4	.	TRBJ2-1	TGTGCCAGCAGTGAACATAGACTAGCGGGGAATGAGCAGTTCTTC	CASSEHRLAGNEQFF
.	TRBV28	.	TRBJ2-7	TGTGCCAGCAGCATTCCCGGAGAAACACCCTACGAGCAGTACTTC	CASSIPGETPYEQYF
.	TRBV5-1	.	TRBJ2-5	TGCGCCAGCAGCAATGGGGGCGTAACGGAGACCCAGTACTTC	CASSNGGVTETQYF
TRBD2	TRBV11-2	.	TRBJ2-7	TGTGCCAGCAAGATTGGGGCTAGCGGGATATACGAGCAGTACTTC	CASKIGASGIYEQYF
TRBD2	TRBV13	.	TRBJ2-1	TGTGCCAGCAGCTGGACTAGCGGGTACAATGAGCAGTTCTTC	CASSWTSGYNEQFF
.	TRBV28	.	TRBJ2-7	TGTGCCAGCAGACAACAGGGCGCGCACGAGCAGTACTTC	CASRQQGAHEQYF
TRBD1	TRBV7-9	.	TRBJ1-2	TGTGCCAGCAGCAAAGGACAGGGCGAAATCTATGGCTACACCTTC	CASSKGQGEIYGYTF
TRBD1	TRBV5-1	.	TRBJ2-5	TGCGCCAGCAGCTGGGGGACAGGAGAGACCCAGTACTTC	CASSWGTGETQYF